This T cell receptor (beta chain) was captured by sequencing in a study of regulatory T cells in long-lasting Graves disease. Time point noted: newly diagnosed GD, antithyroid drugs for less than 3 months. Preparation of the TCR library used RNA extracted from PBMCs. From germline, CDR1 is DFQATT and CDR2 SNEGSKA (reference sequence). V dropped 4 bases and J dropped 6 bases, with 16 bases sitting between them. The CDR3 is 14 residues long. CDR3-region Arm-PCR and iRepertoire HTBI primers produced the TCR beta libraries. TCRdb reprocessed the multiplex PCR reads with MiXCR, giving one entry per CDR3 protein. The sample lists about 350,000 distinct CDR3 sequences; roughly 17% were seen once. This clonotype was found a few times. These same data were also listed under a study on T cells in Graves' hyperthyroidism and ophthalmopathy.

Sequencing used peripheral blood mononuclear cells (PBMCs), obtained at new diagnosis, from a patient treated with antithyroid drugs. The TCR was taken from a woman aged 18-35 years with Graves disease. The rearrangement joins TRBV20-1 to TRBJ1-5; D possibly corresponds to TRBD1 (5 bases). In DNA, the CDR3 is TGCAGTGCTACAGACAGCACGGCAGCTCAGCCCCAGCATTTT. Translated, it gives CSATDSTAAQPQHF.